This T cell receptor (beta chain) was profiled in a study of blood T cell repertoires in COVID-19. Overall study: The United States, Italy and Spain were the sources of the acute and convalescent COVID-19 samples.

Everyone who took part was about 18 to 90 years old, and they came from 20 to 25 US areas. Clinical histories supplied by participants themselves formed the basis of cohort assignment. Looked up from germline, CDR1 is LNHDA and CDR2 is SQIVND (reference sequence). This CDR3 region has 13 residues. V dropped 11 bases and J dropped 0 bases, with 13 bases sitting between them. Original processing notes: Amplification of reference gene primers provided the estimated nucleated cell counts. The assay was immunoSEQ multiplex PCR, and TCRdb's table has in-frame clones only and misses some. That table supplies the V and J calls and clone size; D and trimming were determined from the DNA. The data show fewer than 300,000 clones, roughly 91% seen once.

The sequenced material came from PBMCs or T cells enriched from blood (not recorded which). The sequence came from a woman in her thirties or forties with acute COVID-19. The chain couples TRBV19 to TRBJ2-5; unclear D gene. The CDR3 nucleotides are TGTGCCTCCTCGTCCTTGTACCAAGAGACCCAGTACTTC. Amino acids: CASSSLYQETQYF.